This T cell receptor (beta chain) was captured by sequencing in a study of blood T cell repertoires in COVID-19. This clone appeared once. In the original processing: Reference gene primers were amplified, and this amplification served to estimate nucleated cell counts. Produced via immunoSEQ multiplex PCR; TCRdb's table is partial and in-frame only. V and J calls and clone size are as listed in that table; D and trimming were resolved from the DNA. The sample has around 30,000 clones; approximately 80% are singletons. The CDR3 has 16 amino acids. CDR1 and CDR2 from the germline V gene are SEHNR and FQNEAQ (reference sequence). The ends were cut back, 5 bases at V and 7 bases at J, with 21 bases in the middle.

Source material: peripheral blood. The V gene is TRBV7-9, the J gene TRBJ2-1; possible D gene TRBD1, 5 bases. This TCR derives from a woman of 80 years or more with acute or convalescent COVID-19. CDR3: CASSLGQGQAHNEQFF. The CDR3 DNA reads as TGTGCCAGCAGCCTAGGGCAGGGTCAGGCACATAATGAGCAGTTCTTC.